A selection of T cell receptor beta chains follows, all from one sample in a study of beta chain features in type 1 diabetes. This table comes from immunoSEQ multiplex PCR, and its TCRdb copy is limited to in-frame clones, with some not included. Of 400,000 to 600,000 clones in the sample, 30% are singletons; the top ten hold 0.05% to 0.065%. The sequenced material came from naive CD4+ T cells from blood. These receptors were taken from a man in his late teens or twenties in good health. CDR3s include the opening cysteine and the closing phenylalanine or tryptophan. The order of the fields is clone size, J gene, D gene, V gene, CDR3 DNA, CDR3 protein. The D gene is left open where the match is weak. Where a row states a size, it is once, few, many or the class of an expanded clone; other rows omit it.

>.|TRBJ2-7|.|TRBV29-1
TGCAGCGTTGAAACAGGGCCGTACGAGCAGTACTTC
CSVETGPYEQYF
>.|TRBJ2-1|TRBD2|TRBV5-1
TGCGCCAGCAGCCTGGGACTAGCGGTTGAAGAGCAGTTCTTC
CASSLGLAVEEQFF
>few|TRBJ2-3|TRBD2|TRBV30
TGTGCCTGGAGTGTACAAAGCGGGAGAGGAGATACGCAGTATTTT
CAWSVQSGRGDTQYF
>.|TRBJ2-5|.|TRBV9
TGTGCCAGCAGCGTAGACAGGGCCCAAGAGACCCAGTACTTC
CASSVDRAQETQYF
>.|TRBJ2-7|TRBD2|TRBV29-1
TGCAGCGCTGGGGGAGGGCTAGCGGGAGGGTCGTACGAGCAGTACTTC
CSAGGGLAGGSYEQYF
>few|TRBJ2-5|.|TRBV9
TGTGCCAGCAGCGTAGAGGCAGGGATACCCCTGGGAGAGACCCAGTACTTC
CASSVEAGIPLGETQYF
>.|TRBJ2-3|.|TRBV4-3
TGCGCCAGCAGCCAAAGGGGAAGCACAGATACGCAGTATTTT
CASSQRGSTDTQYF
>few|TRBJ2-3|.|TRBV9
TGTGCCAGCAGCGTAGACCCCTTTGCGGGAAGCACAGATACGCAGTATTTT
CASSVDPFAGSTDTQYF
>few|TRBJ2-1|.|TRBV10-3
TGTGCCATCAGTGATCTGGCCGGAGCCCCCAGTTGGGAGCAGTTCTTC
CAISDLAGAPSWEQFF
>.|TRBJ2-1|.|TRBV15
TGTGCCACCAGCAGAGGAGCAGGGCGGAATGAGCAGTTCTTC
CATSRGAGRNEQFF
>.|TRBJ2-3|TRBD2|TRBV28
TGTGCCACCAGAGCGGGAGGAGATACGCAGTATTTT
CATRAGGDTQYF
>few|TRBJ2-1|TRBD1|TRBV9
TGTGCCAGCAGCACCAAGGACAGGGTCTACAATGAGCAGTTCTTC
CASSTKDRVYNEQFF
>.|TRBJ2-7|.|TRBV7-9
TGTGCCAGCAGCTTAGTTTTGGCAGGGCGCTACGAGCAGTACTTC
CASSLVLAGRYEQYF
>.|TRBJ2-7|TRBD1|TRBV5-1
TGCGCCAGCAGCTCCGGGACAGGGGGCCTCTACGAGCAGTACTTC
CASSSGTGGLYEQYF
>.|TRBJ1-1|TRBD1|TRBV29-1
TGCAGCGTTGTGACAGGGGAAGCTTTCTTT
CSVVTGEAFF
>.|TRBJ2-2|.|TRBV7-6
TGTGCCAGCAGCTTAACCCGGATGAACACCGGGGAGCTGTTTTTT
CASSLTRMNTGELFF
>few|TRBJ2-3|TRBD2|TRBV9
TGTGCCAGCAGGTCGGAGCGGGAGAGAACAGATACGCAGTATTTT
CASRSERERTDTQYF
>.|TRBJ2-1|TRBD2|TRBV9
TGTGCCAGCAGCATAGCGGGAGATCGGTACAATGAGCAGTTCTTC
CASSIAGDRYNEQFF
>.|TRBJ2-6|.|TRBV2
TGTGCCAGCAGGACAGTCTCTGGGGCCAACGTCCTGACTTTC
CASRTVSGANVLTF
>.|TRBJ1-5|.|TRBV5-6
TGTGCCAGCAGCTTGGGGTCTCAATCCGGACAGCATTTT
CASSLGSQSGQHF
>.|TRBJ1-1|.|TRBV30
TGTGCCTACCAACGGCGGGGCGGGACTGAAGCTTTCTTT
CAYQRRGGTEAFF
>.|TRBJ2-7|TRBD2|TRBV7-2
TGTGCCAGCAGCCCAAGTGGAGCGGGAGAGTACTTC
CASSPSGAGEYF
>.|TRBJ2-3|TRBD2|TRBV5-4
TGTGCCAGCAGTTCTCTAGCGGGAGGTAGCACAGATACGCAGTATTTT
CASSSLAGGSTDTQYF
>.|TRBJ2-1|TRBD1|TRBV5-1
TGCGCCAGCAGCGGGATATGGACAGGGACCTCCAATGAGCAGTTCTTC
CASSGIWTGTSNEQFF
>few|TRBJ2-3|TRBD2|TRBV18
TGTGCCAGCTCACGGGCGGGGGTCACAGATACGCAGTATTTT
CASSRAGVTDTQYF
>few|TRBJ1-2|.|TRBV15
TGTGCCACCAGCAGATTCCCAGGGTCTGGCGGCTACACCTTC
CATSRFPGSGGYTF
>few|TRBJ2-1|.|TRBV7-9
TGTGCCAGCAGCTTAGTCCCCAATGAGCAGTTCTTC
CASSLVPNEQFF